The 24 T cell receptor beta chains in this list originate from one sample, sequenced in a study of T cell responses to AZD1222 COVID-19 vaccine (dated by TCRdb to about 2021). The library was prepared using the immunoSEQ multiplex PCR assay. Held by TCRdb, this immuneACCESS table contains in-frame sequences only and omits some clones. Under half of the omission traces to an unresolved V gene where checked; the cause of the rest is unknown. In all, the sample holds about 120,000 clones, and 85% to 95% of those were seen once. The ten largest make up 2.5% to 3.5% of the sample. The sample's time point label, decoded: baseline before first vaccination. Here the sequenced sample was peripheral blood, taken on day 0 of AZD1222 vaccination. These receptor sequences come from an adult in good health.

This sequence joins TRBV10-3 and TRBJ1-4; D is uncertain. This CDR3 has 12 amino acids. CDR1 and CDR2 from the germline V gene are ENHRY and SYGVKD. With 6 bases removed from V and 0 bases from J, the gap between germline ends came to 2 bases. In DNA form, the CDR3 reads TGTGCCATCAGATCAACTAATGAAAAACTGTTTTTT. This encodes CAIRSTNEKLFF.

The chain carries TRBV28 and TRBJ1-2; 9 bases agree with TRBD1. The V gene's germline CDR1 is MDHEN and CDR2 SYDVKM. The CDR3 extends over 16 amino acids. V shed 3 bases, J shed 4 bases, and the junction held 9 bases outside the gene matches. This chain's CDR3 is CASSFPGQGRTYGYTF. The CDR3 bases are TGTGCCAGCAGTTTCCCCGGACAGGGGAGAACCTATGGCTACACCTTC.

The chain has TRBV18 and TRBJ1-1; a weak D match, TRBD1 (5 bases). V was cut by 5 bases and J by 5 bases, with 12 bases left in between. The germline V gene has CDR1 KGHSH and CDR2 LQKENI. The CDR3 loop spans 13 amino acids. The CDR3 sequence: CASSAPGGTEAFF. Here the CDR3 DNA reads TGTGCCAGCTCAGCCCCCGGGGGAACTGAAGCTTTCTTT.

This chain joins TRBV25-1 and TRBJ2-3; D might be TRBD1 (6 bases). The CDR3 consists of 15 residues. Germline CDR1 MGHDK, CDR2 SYGVNS. V lost 0 bases, J lost 5 bases, and 12 bases lay in between. This CDR3 reads CASSEYSQGRDTQYF. The CDR3 DNA sequence: TGTGCCAGCAGTGAATATAGTCAGGGGCGAGATACGCAGTATTTT.

The chain couples TRBV7-2 to TRBJ2-1, with D hard to call. This CDR3 region has 13 residues. Trimming removed 3 bases at V and 6 bases at J, with 9 bases between. Germline V gene lookup returns CDR1 SGHTA and CDR2 FQGNSA. CDR3 sequence (DNA): TGTGCCAGCAGCTTTGGGCCAACCAATGAGCAGTTCTTC. Translation gives CASSFGPTNEQFF.

The gene calls are TRBV5-6 and TRBJ1-1; D gene ambiguous. The CDR3 has 13 amino acids. The germline gives CDR1 SGHDT, CDR2 YYEEEE. The V end was cut by 1 base, the J end by 0 bases, with 4 bases between. The CDR3 protein is CASSLTVNTEAFF. The CDR3 nucleotides are TGTGCCAGCAGCTTGACGGTGAACACTGAAGCTTTCTTT.

The chain is built from TRBV6-5 and TRBJ1-2; D may be TRBD1 (6 bases). Germline V gene data show CDR1 as MNHEY and CDR2 as SVGAGI. V lost 4 bases and J lost 4, with 13 bases in between. CDR3 size: 14 residues. In DNA, the CDR3 is TGTGCCAGCAGTTCCAGGGGCTCTAGCTATGGCTACACCTTC. Amino acid sequence: CASSSRGSSYGYTF.

The genes are TRBV4-1 and TRBJ2-1; no clear D. CDR3 size: 16 residues. The germline V gene encodes CDR1 MGHRA and CDR2 YSYEKL. V was cut by 0 bases and J by 8 bases, with 17 bases left in between. In DNA form, the CDR3 reads TGCGCCAGCAGCCAAGATTGGTCAAGGCGTACGGATGAGCAGTTCTTC. Amino acid sequence: CASSQDWSRRTDEQFF.

This clone appeared a single time. The chain is built from TRBV6-5 and TRBJ1-1; D is unclear. The CDR3 sequence is 12 residues long. Trimming removed 2 bases at V and 3 bases at J, with 4 bases between. Germline loops: CDR1 MNHEY, CDR2 SVGAGI. Written as DNA, the CDR3 is TGTGCCAGCAGTTACGGGGACACTGAAGCTTTCTTT. This sequence encodes CASSYGDTEAFF.

The V and J genes are TRBV2 and TRBJ2-1; 7 nucleotides match TRBD1. The CDR3 covers 13 residues. V shed 6 bases, J shed 8 bases, and the junction held 7 bases outside the gene matches. The germline V gene has CDR1 SNHLY and CDR2 FYNNEI. This CDR3 is CASRMRGLDEQFF. CDR3 DNA sequence: TGTGCCAGCAGGATGAGGGGGCTCGATGAGCAGTTCTTC.

The chain joins TRBV4-1 to TRBJ1-1; 7 nucleotides match TRBD1. The V gene's germline CDR1 is MGHRA and CDR2 YSYEKL. J was trimmed by 1 base and V by 4 bases; bases with no gene match: 3. The CDR3 has 14 amino acids. CDR3 loop: CASSPGQQNTEAFF. In DNA form, the CDR3 reads TGCGCCAGCAGCCCGGGACAGCAGAACACTGAAGCTTTCTTT.

J is TRBJ1-1 and V is TRBV11-2, with 7 bases lining up with TRBD1. Germline-derived CDR1 and CDR2 are SGHAT and FQNNGV. There are 14 residues in the CDR3. The junction had 8 bases not matched to a gene; V was cut back by 2 bases and J by 8 bases. CDR3 loop: CASSLSTGPLEAFF. CDR3 DNA sequence: TGTGCCAGCAGCTTATCGACAGGGCCGTTGGAAGCTTTCTTT.

The chain joins TRBV6-1 to TRBJ1-2; D not certain. The germline gives CDR1 MNHNS, CDR2 SASEGT. This CDR3 is 14 amino acids long. V was shortened by 2 bases and J by 5 bases, with 12 bases between the two germline ends. The CDR3 DNA is TGTGCCAGCAGTGAAACCGGCAGGAGGTATGGCTACACCTTC. Protein sequence: CASSETGRRYGYTF.

The CDR3 DNA sequence: TGTGCCAGCAGCTTGGCGGGAGCAAGGCGCACAGATACGCAGTATTTT. As protein: CASSLAGARRTDTQYF. The rearrangement joins TRBV5-4 to TRBJ2-3; possible D gene TRBD2, 6 bases. Germline values: CDR1 SGHNT, CDR2 YYREEE (reference sequence). The CDR3 is 16 amino acids. V lost 0 bases to trimming and J lost 1 base, with 12 bases between them.

The rearrangement links TRBV6-2 or TRBV6-3 to TRBJ1-6; TRBD1 is a possible D gene (6 bases). The CDR3 runs to 17 residues. Trimming cost V 2 bases and J 2 bases, with 13 bases left between them. Germline-derived CDR1 and CDR2 are MNHEY and SVGEGT. The CDR3 nucleotides read TGTGCCAGCAGTTACCTTGGACAGAGCGCCTATAATTCACCCCTCCACTTT. The encoded protein is CASSYLGQSAYNSPLHF.

The chain uses TRBV7-9 and TRBJ1-1; D is undetermined. This CDR3 region has 11 residues. The germline V and J ends were trimmed by 1 base and 8 bases, with 5 bases remaining between them. Germline CDR1 SEHNR, CDR2 FQNEAQ (reference sequence). This chain's CDR3 is CASSLVQEAFF. The CDR3 nucleotides are TGTGCCAGCAGCTTAGTGCAGGAAGCTTTCTTT.

The genes are TRBV19 and TRBJ1-1, with D possibly being TRBD1 (6 bases). The CDR3 length is 13 residues. Germline CDR1 reads LNHDA; CDR2 reads SQIVND (reference sequence). V was clipped by 6 bases and J by 1 base, with 9 bases between them. The CDR3, as DNA: TGTGCCAGTAGAAGACAGGCGAACACTGAAGCTTTCTTT. Translated: CASRRQANTEAFF. Full variable domain (outside the CDR3, taken from reference TRBV19 and TRBJ1-1): DGGITQSPKYLFRKEGQNVTLSCEQNLNHDAMYWYRQDPGQGLRLIYYSQIVNDFQKGDIAEGYSVSREKKESFPLTVTSAQKNPTAFYLCASRRQANTEAFFGQGTRLTVV.

The chain joins TRBV7-9 to TRBJ1-1; no clear D gene. Germline V gene data show CDR1 as SEHNR and CDR2 as FQNEAQ (reference sequence). This CDR3 contains 9 residues. Deletions cut 6 bases from V and 6 bases from J, with 2 bases between. CDR3 sequence reads: CASRAEAFF. As DNA, the CDR3 is TGTGCCAGCAGAGCTGAAGCTTTCTTT. Together with reference TRBV7-9 and TRBJ1-1, the CDR3 gives the full variable domain: DTGVSQNPRHKITKRGQNVTFRCDPISEHNRLYWYRQTLGQGPEFLTYFQNEAQLEKSRLLSDRFSAERPKGSFSTLEIQRTEQGDSAMYLCASRAEAFFGQGTRLTVV.

The chain employs TRBV5-1 and TRBJ2-7; either TRBD1 or TRBD2 may fit D (5 bases each). The CDR3 runs 14 residues. Germline V gives CDR1 SGHRS, CDR2 YFSETQ. Trimming took 0 bases from V and 2 from J, leaving 9 bases between them. This chain's CDR3 is CASSLGQGPYEQYF. CDR3 DNA: TGCGCCAGCAGCTTGGGGCAGGGACCCTACGAGCAGTACTTC.

The J gene is TRBJ1-1, the V gene TRBV13; the match to TRBD1 covers 7 bases. CDR3 length: 15 residues. The germline V gene encodes CDR1 PRHDT and CDR2 FYEKMQ (reference sequence). Germline trimming cut 2 bases from V and 5 bases from J; bases unmatched to any gene: 8. CDR3 coding DNA: TGTGCCAGCAGCTTATTTAAGGGGGCACGGACTGAAGCTTTCTTT. Protein: CASSLFKGARTEAFF.

The rearrangement links TRBV4-1 to TRBJ1-4; TRBD1 is a possible D gene (5 bases). Germline CDR1 reads MGHRA; CDR2 reads YSYEKL. The CDR3 sequence is 14 residues long. Trimming removed 6 bases from V and 4 bases from J, with 12 bases in between. In nucleotides, the CDR3 is TGCGCCAGCAGACAGTCAGGGATTAATGAAAAACTGTTTTTT. It encodes CASRQSGINEKLFF.

In DNA form, the CDR3 reads TGTGCCAGCAGTGGGGCAGGGGGCGTTGAAAAACTGTTTTTT. Protein product: CASSGAGGVEKLFF. The chain combines TRBV2 with TRBJ1-4; 8 positions agree with TRBD1. The V gene's germline CDR1 is SNHLY and CDR2 FYNNEI. CDR3 length: 14 amino acids. Trimming at V came to 4 bases and at J to 7 bases, leaving 5 bases not matched to a gene.

The rearrangement links TRBV5-1 to TRBJ1-5; D not certain. The germline V gene encodes CDR1 SGHRS and CDR2 YFSETQ. This CDR3 is 13 amino acids long. Trimming shortened V by 2 bases and J by 7 bases, and 10 bases separated the two germline ends. CDR3 amino acids: CASSFLGEQPQHF. The DNA of the CDR3 is TGCGCCAGCAGCTTTTTAGGTGAACAGCCCCAGCATTTT.

V gene TRBV5-1 combines with J gene TRBJ1-1, with D perhaps matching TRBD1 (5 bases). The ends were cut back, 0 bases at V and 5 bases at J, with 11 bases in the middle. This CDR3 contains 14 residues. In germline, CDR1 is SGHRS, CDR2 YFSETQ. This CDR3 is CASSLVAAGTEAFF. CDR3 nucleotide sequence: TGCGCCAGCAGCTTGGTTGCGGCAGGGACTGAAGCTTTCTTT.